This T cell receptor (beta chain) originates from a study of T cell changes during pregnancy in multiple sclerosis. Only in-frame clones appear in the TCRdb table, and some are missing; sequencing was by immunoSEQ multiplex PCR. This sample has roughly 42,000 clones, with more than 90% found just once. J was trimmed by 4 bases and V by 5 bases; bases with no gene match: 4. Germline V lookup: CDR1 SEHNR, CDR2 FQNEAQ (reference sequence). There are 15 residues in the CDR3. The V call is TRBV7-9, the J call TRBJ2-1; 11 nucleotides match TRBD1. The receptor's source is a female donor in good health, enrolled as a control in a pregnancy study. This material consisted of CD4+ T cells from peripheral blood mononuclear cells, taken in the second trimester of pregnancy. CDR3 loop: CASSRRDRGYNEQFF. The CDR3 nucleotides are TGTGCCAGCAGCCGGAGGGACAGGGGGTACAATGAGCAGTTCTTC.